The rows below give T cell receptor beta chains drawn from one sample of a study of T-cell memory formation after mild COVID-19. Via MiXCR, TCRdb re-called the 5' RACE reads, giving one row per CDR3 protein. The sample holds 200,000 or so distinct CDR3 sequences, around 9.1% seen once. Material: PBMCs or a T cell subset sorted from them (not recorded which). These TCRs come from a man younger than 35 who had mild COVID-19 (a few samples of this study predate the infection). Cell type and time point are not known. Both conserved end residues are part of each CDR3. Each record gives: J gene, D gene, clone size, V gene, CDR3 protein, CDR3 DNA. A D gene is named only where the DNA matches it firmly. Size is omitted from some rows. Given values are once, few, many or a class for expanded clones.

>TRBJ2-5|TRBD2|NA|TRBV20-1
CSASSGLAAFQETQYF
TGCAGTGCTAGTTCGGGACTAGCGGCTTTCCAAGAGACCCAGTACTTC
>TRBJ2-3|NA|few|TRBV20-1
CSEQGRGTDTQYF
TGCAGTGAACAGGGGAGGGGCACAGATACGCAGTATTTT
>TRBJ1-2|TRBD1|NA|TRBV29-1
CSVMTGMNYGYTF
TGCAGCGTTATGACAGGGATGAACTATGGCTACACCTTC
>TRBJ2-1|NA|NA|TRBV7-2
CASSIQGLNEQFF
TGTGCCAGCAGCATACAGGGTCTCAATGAGCAGTTCTTC
>TRBJ2-2|NA|NA|TRBV7-2
CASSLMGLLNTGELFF
TGTGCCAGCAGCTTAATGGGCCTACTGAACACCGGGGAGCTGTTTTTT
>TRBJ2-2|NA|NA|TRBV5-1
CASSGNSGMGTGELFF
TGCGCCAGCAGCGGAAATAGCGGTATGGGAACCGGGGAGCTGTTTTTT
>TRBJ2-2|NA|NA|TRBV19
CASSTGQFGELFF
TGTGCCAGTAGTACCGGACAGTTCGGGGAGCTGTTTTTT
>TRBJ1-6|NA|NA|TRBV3-1
CASSYRQASSYNSPLHF
TGTGCCAGCAGCTACCGACAGGCGAGCTCCTATAATTCACCCCTCCACTTT
>TRBJ1-1|NA|few|TRBV7-3
CASSARRGAEAFF
TGTGCCAGCAGCGCGAGGAGGGGGGCTGAAGCTTTCTTT
>TRBJ2-6|NA|few|TRBV6-1
CASRPGSGANVLTF
TGTGCCAGCAGGCCAGGCTCTGGGGCCAACGTCCTGACTTTC
>TRBJ2-7|NA|NA|TRBV6-5
CASSTKYGDSYEQYF
TGTGCCAGCTCTACCAAATACGGGGACTCCTACGAGCAGTACTTC
>TRBJ2-2|TRBD1|NA|TRBV23-1
CASSHPGWTGEEHGELFF
TGCGCCAGCAGTCACCCTGGGTGGACAGGGGAAGAACACGGGGAGCTGTTTTTT
>TRBJ1-2|NA|few|TRBV7-2
CASSLAPTKYGYTF
TGTGCCAGCAGCTTAGCGCCCACGAAGTATGGCTACACCTTC